Listed below are T cell receptor beta chains from one sample, sequenced in a study of blood T cell repertoires in COVID-19. TCRdb keeps only in-frame clones here, not all; method: immunoSEQ multiplex PCR. The sample holds 70,000 or so clones, 76% seen once. Source material: peripheral blood. The source of these receptors is a man aged 60-69 years with COVID-19, enrolled during active disease. Each CDR3 is given with its conserved first and last residue. A D gene is named only where the DNA matches it firmly. Clone size is shown for a subset of rows, as once, few, many or a class of expanded clone.

j_gene | abundance | d_gene | v_gene | CDR3aa | CDR3nt
TRBJ1-1 | NA | TRBD1 | TRBV16 | CASSRRTGNTEAFF | TGTGCCAGCAGCCGCAGGACAGGGAACACTGAAGCTTTCTTT
TRBJ1-5 | NA | TRBD1 | TRBV2 | CASSGQGAIQPQHF | TGTGCCAGCAGTGGACAGGGGGCGATTCAGCCCCAGCATTTT
TRBJ1-2 | NA | NA | TRBV18 | CASSPGAQGRNYGYTF | TGTGCCAGCTCACCGGGAGCACAGGGTAGGAACTATGGCTACACCTTC
TRBJ2-5 | NA | NA | TRBV10-2 | CASSEDSYQETQYF | TGCGCCAGCAGTGAGGACAGCTATCAAGAGACCCAGTACTTC
TRBJ2-7 | NA | TRBD2 | TRBV5-4 | CASSSGTSLYEQYF | TGTGCCAGCAGCTCCGGGACTAGTCTCTACGAGCAGTACTTC
TRBJ2-7 | NA | TRBD1 | TRBV5-5 | CASSQKGASLLYEQYF | TGTGCCAGCAGCCAAAAGGGGGCTAGCCTGCTCTACGAGCAGTACTTC
TRBJ2-7 | NA | NA | TRBV7-9 | CASSSTRVAHEQYF | TGTGCCAGCAGCTCGACCAGGGTAGCCCACGAGCAGTACTTC
TRBJ2-1 | NA | NA | TRBV2 | CASSEEGEQFF | TGTGCCAGCAGTGAGGAGGGTGAGCAGTTCTTC
TRBJ1-6 | NA | NA | TRBV11-3 | CASSLERGSSPLHF | TGTGCCAGCAGCTTAGAGAGGGGGAGTTCACCCCTCCACTTT
TRBJ2-3 | NA | TRBD1 | TRBV9 | CASSVEQGVADTQYF | TGTGCCAGCAGCGTAGAACAGGGGGTCGCAGATACGCAGTATTTT
TRBJ2-7 | NA | NA | TRBV2 | CASSGRSTYEQYF | TGTGCCAGCAGTGGCAGGTCAACCTACGAGCAGTACTTC
TRBJ2-1 | NA | TRBD1 | TRBV19 | CASSIQGAGSYNEQFF | TGTGCCAGTAGTATCCAGGGGGCCGGCTCCTACAATGAGCAGTTCTTC
TRBJ1-5 | NA | NA | TRBV10-3 | CAIGAGNQPQHF | TGTGCCATCGGGGCGGGCAATCAGCCCCAGCATTTT
TRBJ2-7 | NA | NA | TRBV12-5 | CASGLGSDRSHEQYF | TGTGCTAGTGGTTTGGGCTCAGACAGGTCTCACGAGCAGTACTTC
TRBJ1-2 | few | NA | TRBV2 | CASGSSGSGYTF | TGTGCCAGCGGCTCGTCGGGATCTGGCTACACCTTC
TRBJ1-4 | NA | NA | TRBV6-6 | CASSYPGGGLEKLFF | TGTGCCAGCAGTTACCCGGGAGGTGGGCTTGAAAAACTGTTTTTT
TRBJ1-2 | few | NA | TRBV19 | CASSPLGGSNYGYTF | TGTGCCAGTAGTCCCCTCGGAGGATCTAACTATGGCTACACCTTC
TRBJ1-4 | NA | NA | TRBV5-1 | CASSLRGSTNEKLFF | TGCGCCAGCAGCTTAAGGGGTTCAACTAATGAAAAACTGTTTTTT
TRBJ2-1 | NA | TRBD2 | TRBV28 | CASSLRSGGPNEQFF | TGTGCCAGCAGTTTAAGAAGCGGGGGTCCCAATGAGCAGTTCTTC
TRBJ2-7 | NA | TRBD1 | TRBV29-1 | CSAETGNYEQYF | TGCAGCGCCGAGACAGGGAACTACGAGCAGTACTTC
TRBJ2-3 | NA | TRBD2 | TRBV2 | CASSSGGTDTQYF | TGTGCCAGCAGTAGCGGGGGCACAGATACGCAGTATTTT
TRBJ2-1 | NA | NA | TRBV25-1 | CASSEGQGGYNEQFF | TGTGCCAGCAGTGAAGGTCAGGGGGGCTACAATGAGCAGTTCTTC
TRBJ2-7 | NA | TRBD1 | TRBV13 | CASSFSFDRETYEQYF | TGTGCCAGCAGCTTTTCGTTTGACAGGGAAACCTACGAGCAGTACTTC
TRBJ2-5 | NA | NA | TRBV25-1 | CASSEYGETQYF | TGTGCCAGCAGTGAATACGGAGAGACCCAGTACTTC
TRBJ2-7 | NA | NA | TRBV30 | CAWSVRFRGEQYF | TGTGCCTGGAGTGTACGATTTCGGGGCGAGCAGTACTTC
TRBJ2-7 | NA | TRBD2 | TRBV12-3/TRBV12-4 | CASSDRRELYF | TGTGCCAGCAGTGACCGGCGGGAGCTGTACTTC
TRBJ2-3 | NA | NA | TRBV6-6 | CASSYSRGGGADTQYF | TGTGCCAGCAGTTACTCGAGGGGGGGAGGTGCAGATACGCAGTATTTT
TRBJ1-1 | few | NA | TRBV2 | CASRVSGRTEAFF | TGTGCCAGCAGGGTATCAGGGCGCACTGAAGCTTTCTTT
TRBJ2-2 | NA | TRBD2 | TRBV4-1 | CASSQTLSSGRATGELFF | TGCGCCAGCAGCCAGACTTTATCTAGCGGGAGGGCCACCGGGGAGCTGTTTTTT
TRBJ1-1 | few | NA | TRBV5-1 | CASSLDGQSNTEAFF | TGCGCCAGCAGCTTGGACGGACAGTCGAACACTGAAGCTTTCTTT
TRBJ2-5 | NA | TRBD1 | TRBV4-1 | CASSRGQGAGRETQYF | TGCGCCAGCAGCAGAGGACAGGGGGCGGGAAGAGAGACCCAGTACTTC